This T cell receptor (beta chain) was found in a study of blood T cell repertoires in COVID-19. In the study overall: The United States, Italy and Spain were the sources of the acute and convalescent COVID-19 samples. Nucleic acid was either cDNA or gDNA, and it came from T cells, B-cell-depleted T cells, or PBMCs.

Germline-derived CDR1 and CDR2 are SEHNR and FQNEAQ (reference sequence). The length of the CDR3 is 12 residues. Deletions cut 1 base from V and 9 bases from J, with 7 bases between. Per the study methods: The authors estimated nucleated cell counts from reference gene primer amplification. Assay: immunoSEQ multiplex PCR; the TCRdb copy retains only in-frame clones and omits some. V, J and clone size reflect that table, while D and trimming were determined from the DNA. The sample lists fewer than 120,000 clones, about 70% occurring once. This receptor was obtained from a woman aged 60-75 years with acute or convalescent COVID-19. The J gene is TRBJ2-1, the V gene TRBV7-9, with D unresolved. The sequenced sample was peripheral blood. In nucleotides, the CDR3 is TGTGCCAGCAGCTTAGGACGGAGTGAGCAGTTCTTC. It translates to CASSLGRSEQFF.